One and the same sample provided the 10 T cell receptor beta chains below, sequenced in a study of identical twins. Via MiXCR, TCRdb re-called the 5' RACE reads, giving one row per CDR3 protein. Among a few hundred thousand distinct CDR3 sequences listed, approximately 12% were seen once. This same sample was also part of a study on yellow fever vaccine responses in identical twins.

Sequenced: memory (CD45RO+) T cells sorted from blood. The receptor set was obtained from a woman aged 18-29 years in good health.

The chain couples TRBV7-2 to TRBJ2-1; D call uncertain. This CDR3 is built from 15 residues. Trimming cost V 5 bases and J 0 bases, with 11 bases left between them. Germline V gene data show CDR1 as SGHTA and CDR2 as FQGNSA. The chain's CDR3 is CASSPASSSYNEQFF. The CDR3 nucleotides are TGTGCCAGCAGCCCGGCATCGAGCTCCTACAATGAGCAGTTCTTC.

This clonotype came up many times. V and J are TRBV6-5 and TRBJ2-1; D unclear. With 2 bases removed from V and 3 bases from J, the gap between germline ends came to 20 bases. The CDR3 is 18 residues long. Germline V gene sequence: CDR1 MNHEY, CDR2 SVGAGI. This CDR3 is CASSYLGVPGTIYNEQFF. The CDR3 bases are TGTGCCAGCAGTTACCTTGGGGTGCCGGGCACTATCTACAATGAGCAGTTCTTC.

This clonotype was picked up a small number of times. This chain connects TRBV3-1 to TRBJ2-1; 12 bases are a match to TRBD2. The CDR3 runs to 16 residues. CDR1 and CDR2 from the germline V gene are LGHDT and YNNKEL (reference sequence). V was clipped by 1 base and J by 6 bases; unmatched bases: 4. The chain's CDR3 is CASSQALAGGSNEQFF. CDR3 sequence (DNA): TGTGCCAGCAGCCAAGCACTAGCGGGGGGCTCCAATGAGCAGTTCTTC.

The chain recombines TRBV3-1 with TRBJ2-6; D is unclear. The CDR3 length is 15 residues. Trimming removed 4 bases at V and 4 bases at J, with 11 bases between. Germline V lookup: CDR1 LGHDT, CDR2 YNNKEL (reference sequence). CDR3 residues: CASSPSALGANVLTF. For the CDR3, the DNA is TGTGCCAGCAGCCCCTCGGCGTTGGGGGCCAACGTCCTGACTTTC.

This chain uses TRBV24-1 with TRBJ2-3; 9 bases map to TRBD1. The CDR3 consists of 15 residues. J lost 2 bases, V lost 3 bases, and 2 bases had no gene match. Germline values: CDR1 KGHDR, CDR2 SFDVKD. The CDR3 DNA reads TGTGCCACCAGTGATACAGGGGGCGTCACAGATACGCAGTATTTT. Translation gives CATSDTGGVTDTQYF.

In this sample, this clonotype turned up a few times. This chain uses TRBV29-1 with TRBJ1-1, with D maybe TRBD1 (5 bases). CDR1 is SQVTM, CDR2 ANQGSEA, per germline. The CDR3 loop spans 13 amino acids. With 7 bases removed from V and 1 base from J, the gap between germline ends came to 13 bases. CDR3 amino acids: CSGSRASNTEAFF. CDR3 coding DNA: TGCAGCGGTAGCAGGGCGTCGAACACTGAAGCTTTCTTT. The variable domain in full, completed from reference TRBV29-1 and TRBJ1-1, reads SAVISQKPSRDICQRGTSLTIQCQVDSQVTMMFWYRQQPGQSLTLIATANQGSEATYESGFVIDKFPISRPNLTFSTLTVSNMSPEDSSIYLCSGSRASNTEAFFGQGTRLTVV.

At least ten counts were recorded for this clonotype. V is TRBV3-1 and J is TRBJ2-3, with D unresolved. Per the germline V gene, CDR1 is LGHDT and CDR2 is YNNKEL (reference sequence). The CDR3 consists of 13 residues. V lost 2 bases and J 10 bases, leaving 13 bases between the germline ends. CDR3 amino acids: CASSQRIGIAQYF. The DNA for the CDR3 is TGTGCCAGCAGCCAACGGATTGGGATTGCGCAGTATTTT.

This clonotype was detected a few times. The CDR3, as DNA: TGTGCCAGCAGTGCACAGAACACCGGGGAGCTGTTTTTT. Its translation: CASSAQNTGELFF. The rearrangement uses TRBV25-1 and TRBJ2-2, with unresolved D. This CDR3 region has 13 residues. The germline V gene encodes CDR1 MGHDK and CDR2 SYGVNS. Trimming took off 4 bases at V and 1 base at J, with 4 bases between the two ends.

The chain joins TRBV27 to TRBJ2-3; 7 bases are shared with TRBD2. There are 18 residues in the CDR3. V dropped 0 bases and J dropped 0; count of bases not matched to a gene: 9. CDR1 and CDR2 from the germline V gene are MNHEY and SMNVEV (reference sequence). CDR3 nucleotide sequence: TGTGCCAGCAGTTTATCTTATGGACTAGACACTAGCACAGATACGCAGTATTTT. Translating gives CASSLSYGLDTSTDTQYF.

The gene calls are TRBV29-1 and TRBJ2-5; TRBD2 matches at 10 bases. Germline CDR1 is SQVTM and CDR2 is ANQGSEA. The J segment lost 4 bases and the V segment lost 7 bases, leaving 9 bases of the junction unmatched. This CDR3 spans 14 amino acids. The CDR3 here is CSASLAGGPETQYF. The CDR3 DNA follows: TGCAGCGCCAGTTTAGCGGGGGGCCCAGAGACCCAGTACTTC.